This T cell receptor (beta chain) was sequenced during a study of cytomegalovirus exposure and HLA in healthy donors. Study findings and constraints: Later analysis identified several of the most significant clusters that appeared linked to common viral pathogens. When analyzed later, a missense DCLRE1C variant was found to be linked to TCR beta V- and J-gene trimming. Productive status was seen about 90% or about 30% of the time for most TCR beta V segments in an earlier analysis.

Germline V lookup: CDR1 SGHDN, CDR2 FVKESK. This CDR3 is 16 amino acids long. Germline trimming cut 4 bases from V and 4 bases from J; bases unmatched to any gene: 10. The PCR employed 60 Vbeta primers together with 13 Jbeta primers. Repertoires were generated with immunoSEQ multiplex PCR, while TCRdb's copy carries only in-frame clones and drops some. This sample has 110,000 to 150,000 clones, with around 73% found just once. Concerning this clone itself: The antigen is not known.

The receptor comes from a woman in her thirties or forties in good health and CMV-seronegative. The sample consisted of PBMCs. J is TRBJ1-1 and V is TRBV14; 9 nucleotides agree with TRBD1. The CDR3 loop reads CASSRAPGQGTTEAFF. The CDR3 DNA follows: TGTGCCAGCAGCCGAGCACCGGGACAGGGTACCACTGAAGCTTTCTTT.